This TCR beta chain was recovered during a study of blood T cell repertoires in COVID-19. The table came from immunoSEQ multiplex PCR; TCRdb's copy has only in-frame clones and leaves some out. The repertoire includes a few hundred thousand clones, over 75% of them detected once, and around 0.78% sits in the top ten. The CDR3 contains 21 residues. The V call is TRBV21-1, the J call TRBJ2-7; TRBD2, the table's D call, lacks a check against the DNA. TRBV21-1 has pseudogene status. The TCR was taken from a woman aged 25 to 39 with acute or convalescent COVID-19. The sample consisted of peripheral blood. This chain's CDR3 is CASSKRVVAGLPPFFPHEQYF. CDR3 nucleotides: TGTGCCAGCAGCAAACGGGTGGTAGCGGGTCTTCCTCCATTTTTCCCCCACGAGCAGTACTTC.